The entry below describes one T cell receptor (beta chain). Its target is unknown. This entry is derived from a study of cytomegalovirus exposure and HLA in healthy donors. The PCR employed 60 Vbeta primers together with 13 Jbeta primers. Libraries were prepared by immunoSEQ multiplex PCR; TCRdb keeps only in-frame clonotypes and omits some of them. The sample lists around 130,000 clones, more than 60% seen once, with roughly 1.5% in the top ten. CDR3 size: 15 residues. V shed 0 bases, J shed 3 bases, and the junction held 6 bases outside the gene matches. Looked up from germline, CDR1 is SGHRS and CDR2 is YFSETQ. Study-wide results and limits: Analyzed later, association rates of TCRs varied across HLA loci, with DRB1 most and HLA-C fewest.

The genes are TRBV5-1 and TRBJ2-7, with 7 bases lining up with TRBD1. Sequencing used PBMCs. This TCR was sampled from a woman between 18 and 29 years old in good health and CMV-seronegative. The CDR3 region is CASSLGQGLDYEQYF. CDR3 nucleotides: TGCGCCAGCAGCTTGGGACAGGGATTGGACTACGAGCAGTACTTC.